This entry lists 5 T cell receptor beta chains sequenced from one sample in a study of T cell responses to AZD1222 COVID-19 vaccine. Repertoires were generated with immunoSEQ multiplex PCR, while TCRdb's copy carries only in-frame clones and drops some. The sample has 130,000 to 150,000 clones; about 86% are singletons. The input for sequencing was peripheral blood, taken 28 days after the second AZD1222 dose. These receptors were collected from an adult who received the AZD1222 COVID-19 vaccine.

This sequence joins TRBV5-8 and TRBJ1-6; D gene ambiguous. Trimming removed 6 bases at V and 1 base at J, with 17 bases between. Germline CDR1 and CDR2: SGHTS and YDEGEE. CDR3 length: 17 amino acids. The CDR3 protein is CASIQSLTGSYNSPLHF. CDR3 coding DNA: TGTGCCAGCATTCAATCTTTAACCGGTTCCTATAATTCACCCCTCCACTTT.

J is TRBJ1-2 and V is TRBV27, with no clear D. In germline, CDR1 is MNHEY, CDR2 SMNVEV (reference sequence). V was cut by 6 bases and J by 6 bases, with 14 bases left in between. The CDR3 is 13 residues long. The CDR3 coding sequence is TGTGCCAGCAGCGCCGGGCCGGGCCATGGCTACACCTTC. Translating gives CASSAGPGHGYTF.

This clone has just a few counts. The sample contains more than one DNA sequence encoding this CDR3. The chain is built from TRBV7-9 and TRBJ2-7, with D unclear. The CDR3 loop spans 11 amino acids. Germline V CDR1 and CDR2: SEHNR, FQNEAQ (reference sequence). Trimming pared 5 bases from V and 2 bases from J, leaving 4 bases between. The DNA for the CDR3 is TGTGCCAGCAGCCCGGCCTACGAGCAGTACTTC. The encoded protein is CASSPAYEQYF.

The chain joins TRBV6-5 to TRBJ2-1, with 9 bases that match TRBD1. Germline trimming cut 4 bases from V and 15 bases from J; bases unmatched to any gene: 10. This CDR3 is 13 amino acids long. In germline, CDR1 is MNHEY, CDR2 SVGAGI. CDR3 sequence reads: CASSSSDRGVRFF. DNA of the CDR3: TGTGCCAGCAGTTCCTCGGACAGGGGAGTCCGGTTCTTC.

This chain joins TRBV27 and TRBJ1-1; D might be TRBD1 (5 bases). CDR1 and CDR2 from the germline V gene are MNHEY and SMNVEV (reference sequence). There are 13 residues in the CDR3. Trimming removed 4 bases at V and 7 bases at J, with 13 bases between. The CDR3: CASSWGGRVEAFF. CDR3 in DNA: TGTGCCAGCAGTTGGGGGGGAAGGGTTGAAGCTTTCTTT.